This passage covers 9 T cell receptor beta chains from one sample sequenced in a study of control samples from healthy donors and cancer patients. Clones were read by immunoSEQ multiplex PCR, and TCRdb kept only the in-frame ones, dropping some. The sample has over 100,000 clones; about 88% are singletons. The sample comprised blood. These TCRs come from a man aged 45-65 years in good health.

The chain is built from TRBV5-7 and TRBJ1-1; D is unclear. TRBV5-7 is recorded as an ORF, its role being uncertain. Trimming cost V 5 bases and J 0 bases, with 20 bases left between them. This CDR3 has 17 residues. CDR3 sequence reads: CASSFRFGWALNTEAFF. CDR3 coding DNA: TGTGCCAGCAGTTTCCGTTTCGGTTGGGCGTTGAACACTGAAGCTTTCTTT.

This chain links TRBV5-1 with TRBJ1-4; D is unclear. Trimming took 4 bases from V and 0 from J, leaving 10 bases between them. Germline lookup yields CDR1 SGHRS and CDR2 YFSETQ. The CDR3 is made up of 15 amino acids. In DNA, the CDR3 is TGCGCCAGCAGCGCCGACGGAGCAACTAATGAAAAACTGTTTTTT. Protein: CASSADGATNEKLFF.

This chain connects TRBV27 to TRBJ2-5; TRBD2 matches 9 bases. The CDR3 extends over 15 amino acids. The V segment lost 2 bases and the J segment 0 bases; nucleotides outside the gene matches: 1. Germline lookup yields CDR1 MNHEY and CDR2 SMNVEV (reference sequence). CDR3 nucleotide sequence: TGTGCCAGCAGTTTACGACTAGCGGACCAAGAGACCCAGTACTTC. Its translation: CASSLRLADQETQYF.

This clone was seen only a few times. The rearrangement links TRBV30 to TRBJ1-1; 7 bases fit TRBD1. V gave up 2 bases and J gave up 5 bases; unmatched junction bases: 5. Per germline, CDR1 GTSNPN and CDR2 SVGIG (reference sequence). CDR3 length: 13 amino acids. The CDR3 DNA reads TGTGCCTGGAGTAAGGGGGCGCAGACTGAAGCTTTCTTT. Protein sequence: CAWSKGAQTEAFF.

In its sample, this clone was seen once. The V call is TRBV7-3, the J call TRBJ2-1; 7 bases fit TRBD1. The CDR3 totals 14 residues. Germline V gene sequence: CDR1 SGHTA, CDR2 FQGTGA. V lost 4 bases, J lost 6 bases, and 6 bases stayed unmatched. The CDR3 is CASSSKTGFNEQFF. The CDR3 DNA reads TGTGCCAGCAGCTCCAAGACAGGGTTCAATGAGCAGTTCTTC.

The J gene is TRBJ1-5, the V gene TRBV4-1; 10 nucleotides align to TRBD1. Trimming removed 0 bases from V and 6 bases from J; junction bases left unmatched: 5. The CDR3 loop spans 16 amino acids. CDR1 and CDR2 from the germline V gene are MGHRA and YSYEKL. The CDR3 reads CASSQDRTGGPQPQHF. CDR3 DNA sequence: TGCGCCAGCAGCCAAGATAGGACAGGGGGTCCTCAGCCCCAGCATTTT.

The V call is TRBV6-5, the J call TRBJ2-1, with 9 positions matching TRBD1. Germline CDR1 is MNHEY and CDR2 is SVGAGI. Trimming removed 5 bases from V and 12 bases from J; junction bases left unmatched: 8. The CDR3 runs 13 residues. DNA for the CDR3: TGTGCCAGCAGTACGGACAGGGGCTCAGGGCAGTTCTTC. This sequence encodes CASSTDRGSGQFF.

The table lists this clone with a few counts. The chain couples TRBV28 to TRBJ2-3, with 7 bases aligning to TRBD1. V lost 5 bases and J lost 5; bases outside the gene matches: 16. The CDR3 runs 17 residues. Germline V CDR1 and CDR2: MDHEN, SYDVKM. CDR3 protein: CASSPSAGQESGDTQYF. The CDR3 DNA reads as TGTGCCAGCAGTCCATCTGCAGGACAGGAGTCTGGAGATACGCAGTATTTT.

This clone was seen a single time. The chain combines TRBV27 with TRBJ2-7; a weak D match, TRBD1 (6 bases). This CDR3 comprises 13 residues. In germline, CDR1 is MNHEY, CDR2 SMNVEV (reference sequence). The V end was cut by 6 bases, the J end by 11 bases, with 20 bases between. CDR3 DNA sequence: TGTGCCAGCAGGCCATTTACGACAGGTCTGGAGTACTTC. Protein sequence: CASRPFTTGLEYF.